This TCR beta chain was identified during a study of radiation and T cells in renal cell carcinoma. The time point is: baseline pretreatment blood. The treatment here: 15 Gy SBRT to primary tumor, nephrectomy 4 weeks later. Radiation-treated patients gave blood at baseline, week 2 and week 4. The V end was cut by 2 bases, the J end by 4 bases, with 8 bases between. CDR3 length: 13 amino acids. Germline CDR1 is MNHEY and CDR2 is SVGAGI. Profiled with immunoSEQ multiplex PCR; TCRdb holds only in-frame clones, not every one. The sample yields 140,000 or so clones, nearly 90% seen once. This rearrangement joins TRBV6-5 to TRBJ1-1, with D uncertain. The source is a woman in her forties or fifties with renal cell carcinoma. This sample comprised blood, obtained from a patient whose treatment included radiotherapy and nephrectomy. The CDR3 nucleotides are TGTGCCAGCAGTTACCCCCCGGGCACTGAAGCTTTCTTT. It is translated as CASSYPPGTEAFF.